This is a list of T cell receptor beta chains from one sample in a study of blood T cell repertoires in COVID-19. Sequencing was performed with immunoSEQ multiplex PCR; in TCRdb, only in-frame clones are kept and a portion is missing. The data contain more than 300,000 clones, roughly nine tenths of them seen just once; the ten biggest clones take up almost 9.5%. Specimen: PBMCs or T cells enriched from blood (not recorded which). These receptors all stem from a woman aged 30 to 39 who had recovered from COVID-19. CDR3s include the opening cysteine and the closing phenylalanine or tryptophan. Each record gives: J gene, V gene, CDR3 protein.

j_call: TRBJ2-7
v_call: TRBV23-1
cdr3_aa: CASSPKDRDPLEWEQYF

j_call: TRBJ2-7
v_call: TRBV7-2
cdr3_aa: CASSPTHGAEDEQYF

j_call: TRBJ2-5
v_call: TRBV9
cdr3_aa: CASSGTEETQYF

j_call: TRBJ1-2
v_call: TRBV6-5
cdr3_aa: CASSYQGRNYGYTF

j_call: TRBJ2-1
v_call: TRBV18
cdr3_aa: CASSPLASGNEQFF

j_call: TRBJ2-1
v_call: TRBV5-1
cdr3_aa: CASTSGDRDNNEQFF

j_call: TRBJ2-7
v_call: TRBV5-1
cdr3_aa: CASSLEGISLFEQYF

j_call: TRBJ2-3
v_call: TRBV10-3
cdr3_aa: CAISPTLESSDTQYF

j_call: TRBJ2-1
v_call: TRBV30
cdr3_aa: CAWSGQGAAVWSYNEQFF

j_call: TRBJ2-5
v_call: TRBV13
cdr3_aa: CASSLNQGAETQYF

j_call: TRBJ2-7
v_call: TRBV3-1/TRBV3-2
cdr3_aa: CASSQDIRGFRSDEQYF

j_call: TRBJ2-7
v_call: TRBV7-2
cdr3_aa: CASSSTWGLYEQYF

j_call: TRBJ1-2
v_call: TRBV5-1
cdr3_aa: CASSVDRPSYGYTF

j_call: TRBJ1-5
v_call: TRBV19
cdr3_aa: CASETSTGNGNQPQHF

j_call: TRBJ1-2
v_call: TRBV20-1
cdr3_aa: CSASTTTGYGYTF

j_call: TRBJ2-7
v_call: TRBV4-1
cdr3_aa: CASSQQVLVYEQYF

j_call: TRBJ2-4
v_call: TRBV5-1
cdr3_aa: CASSPGFQGWDIQYF

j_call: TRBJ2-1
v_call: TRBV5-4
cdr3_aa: CASSSSGSSNEQFF

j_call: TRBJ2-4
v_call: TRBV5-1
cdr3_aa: CASSPGGEAKNIQYF

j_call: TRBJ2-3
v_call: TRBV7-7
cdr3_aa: CASSLIKGGTDTQYF

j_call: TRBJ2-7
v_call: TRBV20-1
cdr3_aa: CSASVRGFYEQYF

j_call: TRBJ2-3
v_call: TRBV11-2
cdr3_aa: CASSLAGRPRTDTQYF

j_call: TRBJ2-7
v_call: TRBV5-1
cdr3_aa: CASSFRTSYEQYF

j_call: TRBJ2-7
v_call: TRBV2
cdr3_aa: CASNILADEQYF